This T cell receptor (beta chain) was captured by sequencing in a study of blood T cell repertoires in COVID-19. Only in-frame clones appear in the TCRdb table, and some are missing; sequencing was by immunoSEQ multiplex PCR. In the table there are 270,000 or so clones, 75% to 90% of which are singletons. Germline CDR1 is GTSNPN and CDR2 is SVGIG (reference sequence). V trimming: 5 bases; J trimming: 6 bases; junction bases outside the gene matches: 9. The CDR3 runs to 13 residues. The origin of this receptor is a woman aged 30 to 39 with active or convalescent COVID-19. The V gene is TRBV30, the J gene TRBJ2-7; the match to TRBD1 covers 8 bases. Sequencing was done on a sample of peripheral blood. CDR3 nucleotide sequence: TGTGCCTGGGCAAAGGCCAGGGGGCTCGAGCAGTACTTC. It yields the protein CAWAKARGLEQYF.